One sample yielded the 24 T cell receptor beta chains listed below, sequenced in a study of blood T cell repertoires in COVID-19. Profiling relied on immunoSEQ multiplex PCR, and the TCRdb table lists in-frame clones only, not all of them. This sample has around 65,000 clones, with around 87% found just once. Sequencing input: peripheral blood. These receptors originate from a human donor in a cohort sampled during active COVID-19.

The chain is built from TRBV27 and TRBJ1-6; D is ambiguous. The CDR3 is made up of 18 amino acids. V lost 3 bases and J lost 7, with 22 bases in between. Germline V lookup: CDR1 MNHEY, CDR2 SMNVEV (reference sequence). The DNA of the CDR3 is TGTGCCAGCAGTTTTCTCCGGGCGGGCGGGGTGGTCAATTCACCCCTCCACTTT. Its translation: CASSFLRAGGVVNSPLHF.

This chain joins TRBV7-9 and TRBJ2-2; D call uncertain. The CDR3 is 16 residues long. The V gene's germline CDR1 is SEHNR and CDR2 FQNEAQ (reference sequence). V was cut by 3 bases and J by 1 base, with 12 bases left in between. The CDR3 region has the DNA TGTGCCAGCAGCTTGCGTAATTCTTGGAACACCGGGGAGCTGTTTTTT. It encodes CASSLRNSWNTGELFF.

This clone was found a few times. This rearrangement joins TRBV7-2 to TRBJ2-3; D possibly corresponds to TRBD1 (6 bases). Per the germline V gene, CDR1 is SGHTA and CDR2 is FQGNSA. CDR3 size: 15 residues. V lost 5 bases, J lost 0 bases, and 12 bases lay in between. CDR3 bases: TGTGCCAGCAGCCCGACAGGTTTTAGCACAGATACGCAGTATTTT. Its protein product is CASSPTGFSTDTQYF. Together with reference TRBV7-2 and TRBJ2-3, the CDR3 gives the full variable domain: GAGVSQSPSNKVTEKGKDVELRCDPISGHTALYWYRQSLGQGLEFLIYFQGNSAPDKSGLPSDRFSAERTGGSVSTLTIQRTQQEDSAVYLCASSPTGFSTDTQYFGPGTRLTVL.

CDR3 protein: CASRAGIVYEQYF. In DNA, the CDR3 is TGTGCCAGCCGCGCCGGGATTGTCTACGAGCAGTACTTC. The chain is built from TRBV12-3 or TRBV12-4 and TRBJ2-7; weak D call: TRBD2 (5 bases). The CDR3 runs 13 residues. With 8 bases removed from V and 3 bases from J, the gap between germline ends came to 14 bases.

V is TRBV27 and J is TRBJ2-2, with 7 bases aligning to TRBD1. V lost 6 bases, J lost 7 bases, and 11 bases stayed unmatched. Germline V gene data show CDR1 as MNHEY and CDR2 as SMNVEV (reference sequence). The CDR3 spans 15 residues. DNA for the CDR3: TGTGCCAGCAGCCCGGGACAGATCCCGGGCGGGGAGCTGTTTTTT. This encodes CASSPGQIPGGELFF.

V gene TRBV2 combines with J gene TRBJ2-1; the match to TRBD1 covers 8 bases. V lost 5 bases to trimming and J lost 4 bases; unmatched junction nucleotides: 10. Germline V gene lookup returns CDR1 SNHLY and CDR2 FYNNEI. The CDR3 consists of 16 residues. This CDR3 is CASSFNGQGRYNEQFF. CDR3 nucleotides: TGTGCCAGCAGTTTTAACGGACAGGGAAGGTACAATGAGCAGTTCTTC.

This chain's CDR3 is CASSPAGGYEQYF. CDR3 DNA: TGTGCCAGCAGTCCCGCAGGGGGTTATGAGCAGTACTTC. This chain links TRBV27 with TRBJ2-7; 7 nucleotides line up with TRBD1. The germline gives CDR1 MNHEY, CDR2 SMNVEV (reference sequence). V gave up 5 bases and J gave up 7 bases; unmatched junction bases: 8. The CDR3 contains 13 residues.

The rearrangement uses TRBV5-8 and TRBJ1-2; the match to TRBD1 covers 9 bases. J was trimmed by 5 bases and V by 4 bases; bases with no gene match: 6. Germline loops: CDR1 SGHTS, CDR2 YDEGEE. This CDR3 has 14 amino acids. DNA of the CDR3: TGTGCCAGCAGCCCGGAGGGGACAGGGTATGGCTACACCTTC. Protein product: CASSPEGTGYGYTF.

This clone showed up just a few times. J is TRBJ1-4 and V is TRBV5-1, with TRBD1 matching over 8 bases. V was pared by 4 bases and J by 2 bases, with 7 bases of the junction left unmatched. Per germline, CDR1 SGHRS and CDR2 YFSETQ. There are 16 residues in the CDR3. The chain's CDR3 is CASSRGPGGTNEKLFF. The CDR3 bases are TGCGCCAGCAGCCGGGGTCCAGGGGGCACTAATGAAAAACTGTTTTTT.

The chain carries TRBV11-2 and TRBJ2-3; 10 positions match TRBD1. CDR3 size: 16 residues. Germline assignment: CDR1 SGHAT and CDR2 FQNNGV. J lost 4 bases, V lost 3 bases, and 7 bases had no gene match. CDR3 loop: CASSFTGQGEADTQYF. DNA for the CDR3: TGTGCCAGCAGCTTTACCGGACAGGGGGAGGCAGATACGCAGTATTTT.

V gene TRBV28 combines with J gene TRBJ1-2, with a possible D match to TRBD1 (6 bases). The CDR3 is made up of 15 amino acids. Germline loops: CDR1 MDHEN, CDR2 SYDVKM. Trimming took 6 bases from V and 3 from J, leaving 17 bases between them. The CDR3 reads CASSSFRDTDYGYTF. The CDR3 DNA follows: TGTGCCAGCAGCTCCTTCCGGGACACTGACTATGGCTACACCTTC.

V is TRBV27 and J is TRBJ2-3, with TRBD1 matching over 7 bases. V lost 3 bases to trimming and J lost 9 bases; unmatched junction nucleotides: 9. This CDR3 region has 14 residues. Germline CDR1 and CDR2: MNHEY and SMNVEV (reference sequence). The DNA for the CDR3 is TGTGCCAGCAGTTTCAGGGGGAATGCTGAGACGCAGTATTTT. Its translation: CASSFRGNAETQYF.

V and J are TRBV28 and TRBJ1-6; weak D call: TRBD1 (6 bases). The CDR3 covers 13 residues. Between the trimmed V and J ends, which lost 7 bases and 10 bases, there was a span of 14 bases. Per the germline V gene, CDR1 is MDHEN and CDR2 is SYDVKM. Written as DNA, the CDR3 is TGTGCCAGCATCTCAGGGGCAGGGTCACCCCTCCACTTT. Amino acid sequence: CASISGAGSPLHF. Combining the CDR3 with reference TRBV28 and TRBJ1-6 gives the whole variable domain DVKVTQSSRYLVKRTGEKVFLECVQDMDHENMFWYRQDPGLGLRLIYFSYDVKMKEKGDIPEGYSVSREKKERFSLILESASTNQTSMYLCASISGAGSPLHFGNGTRLTVT.

This clone was picked up one time. V is TRBV5-1 and J is TRBJ2-2, with no clear D. The V gene lost 0 bases and the J gene lost 1 base, with 7 bases spanning the gap. From germline, CDR1 is SGHRS and CDR2 YFSETQ. CDR3 length: 15 amino acids. This chain's CDR3 is CASSLGTVNTGELFF. The CDR3 region has the DNA TGCGCCAGCAGCTTGGGAACTGTGAACACCGGGGAGCTGTTTTTT. Full variable domain (remainder filled in from reference TRBV5-1 and TRBJ2-2): KAGVTQTPRYLIKTRGQQVTLSCSPISGHRSVSWYQQTPGQGLQFLFEYFSETQRNKGNFPGRFSGRQFSNSRSEMNVSTLELGDSALYLCASSLGTVNTGELFFGEGSRLTVL.

The chain carries TRBV29-1 and TRBJ2-2; D gene uncertain. Per germline, CDR1 SQVTM and CDR2 ANQGSEA. There are 14 residues in the CDR3. The V gene lost 5 bases and the J gene lost 0 bases, with 10 bases spanning the gap. CDR3 amino acids: CSVLQTSNTGELFF. CDR3 sequence (DNA): TGCAGCGTTCTCCAGACTTCGAACACCGGGGAGCTGTTTTTT.

This clone was observed once. The V gene is TRBV27, the J gene TRBJ2-4, with TRBD2 identical over 13 bases. J lost 6 bases, V lost 3 bases, and 5 bases had no gene match. Per germline, CDR1 MNHEY and CDR2 SMNVEV (reference sequence). The CDR3 has 16 amino acids. The CDR3 loop is CASSFTSGRGVNIQYF. For the CDR3, the DNA is TGTGCCAGCAGTTTCACTAGCGGGAGGGGGGTAAACATTCAGTACTTC.

The chain recombines TRBV7-9 with TRBJ2-3, with 7 positions matching TRBD1. The CDR3 has 16 residues. Unmatched junction bases numbered 12, after V lost 7 bases and J lost 2 bases. In germline, CDR1 is SEHNR, CDR2 FQNEAQ (reference sequence). The CDR3 protein is CASTGTGARDTDTQYF. CDR3 coding DNA: TGTGCCAGCACCGGAACAGGGGCTCGTGACACAGATACGCAGTATTTT.

The chain joins TRBV5-1 to TRBJ1-2; D gene unclear. This CDR3 has 17 amino acids. CDR1 and CDR2 (germline): SGHRS, YFSETQ. The V gene lost 4 bases and the J gene lost 3 bases, with 22 bases spanning the gap. The CDR3 spells CASSQAQASQRDYGYTF. In DNA, the CDR3 is TGCGCCAGCAGCCAAGCACAAGCTTCCCAGAGGGACTATGGCTACACCTTC.

The genes are TRBV6-1 and TRBJ2-6; tentative D call: TRBD2 (5 bases). V lost 2 bases to trimming and J lost 2 bases, with 7 bases between them. The CDR3 is 15 residues long. Per the germline V gene, CDR1 is MNHNS and CDR2 is SASEGT. For the CDR3, the DNA is TGTGCCAGCAGTGAAACGGGGACTGGGGCCAACGTCCTGACTTTC. Protein: CASSETGTGANVLTF.

This sequence joins TRBV25-1 and TRBJ2-1, with 8 bases that match TRBD2. Germline V gene data show CDR1 as MGHDK and CDR2 as SYGVNS. This CDR3 is 16 amino acids long. V shed 5 bases and J 3 bases; nucleotides not matched to a gene: 9. The CDR3 loop reads CASSSNKLAVYNEQFF. CDR3 coding DNA: TGTGCCAGCAGTTCTAACAAACTAGCGGTCTACAATGAGCAGTTCTTC.

This clone occurred once. The chain uses TRBV7-8 and TRBJ2-3; 11 bases line up with TRBD1. The V gene's germline CDR1 is SGHVS and CDR2 FQNEAQ. There are 17 residues in the CDR3. V lost 0 bases to trimming and J lost 4 bases; unmatched junction nucleotides: 6. The CDR3 spells CASSLAIPGQGADTQYF. CDR3 sequence (DNA): TGTGCCAGCAGCTTAGCGATACCGGGACAGGGGGCAGATACGCAGTATTTT.

The rearrangement joins TRBV5-4 to TRBJ2-5, with D maybe TRBD2 (6 bases). Trimming removed 0 bases from V and 4 bases from J, with 13 bases in between. Germline V gives CDR1 SGHNT, CDR2 YYREEE (reference sequence). This CDR3 region has 15 residues. CDR3 DNA sequence: TGTGCCAGCAGCTTGGGTGCGGGAATGACAGAGACCCAGTACTTC. It specifies CASSLGAGMTETQYF.

The chain joins TRBV2 to TRBJ2-7; weak D call: TRBD2 (6 bases). From germline, CDR1 is SNHLY and CDR2 FYNNEI. Trimming removed 4 bases at V and 2 bases at J, with 9 bases between. This CDR3 has 13 residues. The CDR3 nucleotides are TGTGCCAGCAGTGTTAGGGAGGCCTACGAGCAGTACTTC. Its protein product is CASSVREAYEQYF.

The J gene is TRBJ2-7, the V gene TRBV18; 8 bases are a match to TRBD1. The CDR3 is 15 residues long. CDR1 and CDR2 from the germline V gene are KGHSH and LQKENI. The J segment lost 4 bases and the V segment lost 2 bases, leaving 7 bases of the junction unmatched. As DNA, the CDR3 is TGTGCCAGCTCACCAGGAGCAGGGGGCTCGTACGAGCAGTACTTC. This sequence encodes CASSPGAGGSYEQYF.